This entry lists 28 T cell receptor beta chains sequenced from one sample in a study of T cells after yellow fever vaccination. TCRdb re-called the 5' RACE reads with MiXCR, one entry per CDR3 protein. The data show 320,000 or so distinct CDR3 sequences, around 8.1% seen once. Material: PBMCs, obtained about 41 days after the first yellow fever vaccination. The receptor set was obtained from a young man who received the YFV17D yellow fever vaccine.

The rearrangement joins TRBV4-3 to TRBJ2-2; D remains ambiguous. CDR1 LGHNA and CDR2 YSLEER come from the germline V gene. V lost 4 bases, J lost 1 base, and 19 bases lay in between. CDR3 length equals 18 residues. CDR3 DNA sequence: TGCGCCAGCAGCCCAGACGTTGTGGGGTGGGGGAACACCGGGGAGCTGTTTTTT. Its translation is CASSPDVVGWGNTGELFF.

This clonotype appeared a few times. This chain connects TRBV4-2 to TRBJ2-5; 7 positions agree with TRBD2. Germline V gene data show CDR1 as LGHNA and CDR2 as YNFKEQ. J gave up 9 bases and V 4 bases, and 20 bases lay outside the gene matches. The CDR3 is made up of 17 amino acids. CDR3 in DNA: TGTGCCAGCAGCCTGGGGGTTTCGAGGGACCCTCGGGGGGCCCAGTACTTC. Translated: CASSLGVSRDPRGAQYF.

This clonotype was picked up many times. The chain couples TRBV5-1 to TRBJ2-1; 10 bases are a match to TRBD2. This CDR3 has 15 amino acids. Germline V gene data show CDR1 as SGHRS and CDR2 as YFSETQ. V lost 4 bases, J lost 13 bases, and 14 bases stayed unmatched. The CDR3 is CASSPQPAGGPKQFF. Written as DNA, the CDR3 is TGCGCCAGCAGCCCCCAGCCAGCGGGGGGGCCCAAACAGTTCTTC.

J is TRBJ1-1 and V is TRBV6-2 or TRBV6-3; D is perhaps TRBD1 (5 bases). The V gene lost 0 bases and the J gene lost 7 bases, with 9 bases spanning the gap. CDR3 length equals 13 residues. From germline, CDR1 is MNHEY and CDR2 SVGEGT. This chain's CDR3 is CASSYSRAFEAFF. The CDR3 nucleotides are TGTGCCAGCAGTTACTCCAGGGCCTTTGAAGCTTTCTTT.

The gene calls are TRBV5-5 and TRBJ2-1, with 9 bases lining up with TRBD1. The CDR3 is made up of 15 amino acids. The junction had 12 bases not matched to a gene; V was cut back by 7 bases and J by 7 bases. Germline V gene data show CDR1 as SGHKS and CDR2 as YYEKEE (reference sequence). In DNA, the CDR3 is TGTGCCAGCTTGACCCCGGGACAGGGACGGAATGAGCAGTTCTTC. This sequence encodes CASLTPGQGRNEQFF.

A note on this clonotype: At one end, the junction sequence differs from germline, possibly due to a read error. The genes are TRBV15 and TRBJ1-1; TRBD1 matches at 8 bases. This CDR3 is 16 amino acids long. Germline assignment: CDR1 LNHNV and CDR2 YYDKDF (reference sequence). CDR3: CATSRDLTGVVTEDFF. The CDR3, as DNA: TGTGCCACCAGCAGAGATTTGACAGGGGTTGTGACTGAAGATTTCTTT. Filled out from reference TRBV15 and TRBJ1-1, the complete variable domain reads DAMVIQNPRYQVTQFGKPVTLSCSQTLNHNVMYWYQQKSSQAPKLLFHYYDKDFNNEADTPDNFQSRRPNTSFCFLDIRSPGLGDTAMYLCATSRDLTGVVTEDFFGQGTRLTVV.

Sample share makes this clonotype medium-sized. The chain carries TRBV9 and TRBJ2-5, with D possibly being TRBD2 (6 bases). V lost 0 bases to trimming and J lost 3 bases, with 9 bases between them. Germline V gene sequence: CDR1 SGDLS, CDR2 YYNGEE. This CDR3 is 14 amino acids long. The CDR3 DNA follows: TGTGCCAGCAGCGTAGCGGGGGTTGAAGAGACCCAGTACTTC. This gives the protein CASSVAGVEETQYF.

As to this clonotype: It is unclear where the CDR3 begins or ends on the DNA, so no DNA is shown, and the CDR3 is as TCRdb lists it. This chain uses TRBV19 with TRBJ2-1. Germline CDR1 LNHDA, CDR2 SQIVND (reference sequence). Ends included, the CDR3 has 15 residues. CDR3 residues: CASSESTHFGNEQFF.

The sample holds a few counts of this clonotype. The chain employs TRBV7-9 and TRBJ2-7, with TRBD2 as a possible D gene (5 bases). The CDR3 has 14 amino acids. Germline CDR1 and CDR2: SEHNR and FQNEAQ (reference sequence). The V end lost 1 base, the J end lost 5 bases, and 12 bases lay between the germline ends. CDR3: CASSLDSGRDEQYF. Written as DNA, the CDR3 is TGTGCCAGCAGCTTAGATTCGGGAAGGGACGAGCAGTACTTC.

The V gene is TRBV12-3 or TRBV12-4, the J gene TRBJ1-5, with D possibly being TRBD1 (5 bases). This CDR3 contains 14 residues. Trimming removed 6 bases from V and 9 bases from J, with 18 bases in between. CDR3 amino acids: CASRIMGGPGPQHF. CDR3 bases: TGTGCCAGCAGAATTATGGGGGGACCGGGGCCCCAGCATTTT.

This rearrangement joins TRBV5-1 to TRBJ2-1; TRBD2 is a possible D gene (5 bases). Germline CDR1 SGHRS, CDR2 YFSETQ. Trimming stripped 1 base from V and 7 bases from J, with 9 bases between. The CDR3 loop spans 13 amino acids. The CDR3 region has the DNA TGCGCCAGCAGCTTGTTTCCGGGGAATGAGCAGTTCTTC. Protein: CASSLFPGNEQFF.

The genes are TRBV27 and TRBJ2-7, with TRBD1 identical over 7 bases. The CDR3 length is 17 residues. Germline values: CDR1 MNHEY, CDR2 SMNVEV (reference sequence). J gave up 2 bases and V 0 bases, and 10 bases lay outside the gene matches. The CDR3 is CASSLSRDSRLTYEQYF. The CDR3 nucleotides are TGTGCCAGCAGTTTATCCAGGGACAGTAGGTTGACCTACGAGCAGTACTTC.

This clonotype appeared many times. The genes are TRBV7-9 and TRBJ2-1; weak D call: TRBD1 (6 bases). Trimming pared 5 bases from V and 4 bases from J, leaving 12 bases between. CDR1 is SEHNR and CDR2 is FQNEAQ in the germline V gene (reference sequence). This CDR3 has 14 amino acids. The CDR3 here is CASSVGTLYNEQFF. CDR3 DNA: TGTGCCAGCAGCGTAGGGACACTATACAATGAGCAGTTCTTC.

V gene TRBV29-1 combines with J gene TRBJ2-5; D is unclear. Germline loops: CDR1 SQVTM, CDR2 ANQGSEA. The CDR3 runs to 14 residues. V was pared by 5 bases and J by 0 bases, with 13 bases between. CDR3 nucleotides: TGCAGCGTTTACGCTGCCCCTTACCAAGAGACCCAGTACTTC. Its protein product is CSVYAAPYQETQYF.

The gene calls are TRBV3-1 and TRBJ2-1; 12 bases map to TRBD2. The CDR3 contains 18 residues. Germline V gives CDR1 LGHDT, CDR2 YNNKEL (reference sequence). V dropped 4 bases and J dropped 0; count of bases not matched to a gene: 7. The CDR3 sequence is CASSPLSGLAGSYNEQFF. CDR3 in DNA: TGTGCCAGCAGCCCACTTTCGGGACTAGCGGGCTCCTACAATGAGCAGTTCTTC.

This clonotype showed up just a few times. The genes are TRBV27 and TRBJ1-1, with 7 bases that match TRBD1. Looked up from germline, CDR1 is MNHEY and CDR2 is SMNVEV (reference sequence). CDR3 length: 16 amino acids. The ends lost 3 bases at V and 1 base at J; junction bases unmatched: 8. The DNA for the CDR3 is TGTGCCAGCAGTTTGACGAGGGACAGTACGAACACTGAAGCTTTCTTT. It encodes CASSLTRDSTNTEAFF.

V usage is TRBV7-2 and J usage is TRBJ1-4; 7 bases fit TRBD1. The CDR3 is 17 amino acids. Losses at the gene ends were 3 bases for V and 2 bases for J; bases not matched to a gene: 9. CDR1 is SGHTA, CDR2 FQGNSA, per germline. The chain's CDR3 is CASSFRAGGRTNEKLFF. DNA for the CDR3: TGTGCCAGCAGCTTTCGCGCAGGGGGGAGGACTAATGAAAAACTGTTTTTT. The full variable domain, with the rest looked up from reference TRBV7-2 and TRBJ1-4, is GAGVSQSPSNKVTEKGKDVELRCDPISGHTALYWYRQSLGQGLEFLIYFQGNSAPDKSGLPSDRFSAERTGGSVSTLTIQRTQQEDSAVYLCASSFRAGGRTNEKLFFGSGTQLSVL.

This clonotype turned up a few times. The genes are TRBV4-3 and TRBJ1-6; D gene ambiguous. The length of the CDR3 is 15 residues. In germline, CDR1 is LGHNA, CDR2 YSLEER. Deletions cut 8 bases from V and 9 bases from J, with 20 bases between. The CDR3 bases are TGCGCCAGCCGACGAAGGTGGGCCCTGACTTCACCCCTCCACTTT. Translation gives CASRRRWALTSPLHF.

The table lists this clonotype with many counts. The chain is built from TRBV5-1 and TRBJ2-1; D uncertain. Trimming removed 0 bases at V and 8 bases at J, with 6 bases between. CDR3 size: 12 residues. From germline, CDR1 is SGHRS and CDR2 YFSETQ. CDR3 residues: CASSLVGDEQFF. CDR3 nucleotide sequence: TGCGCCAGCAGCTTGGTAGGCGATGAGCAGTTCTTC.

This rearrangement joins TRBV5-6 to TRBJ2-3; the D gene is possibly TRBD2 (6 bases). The CDR3 contains 15 residues. V was cut by 1 base and J by 2 bases, with 11 bases left in between. Germline V gene sequence: CDR1 SGHDT, CDR2 YYEEEE. CDR3 sequence: CASSLWRTNTDTQYF. The CDR3 DNA sequence: TGTGCCAGCAGCTTGTGGCGGACTAACACAGATACGCAGTATTTT.

The rearrangement uses TRBV5-1 and TRBJ2-3; D uncertain. With 5 bases removed from V and 5 bases from J, the gap between germline ends came to 9 bases. The germline V gene has CDR1 SGHRS and CDR2 YFSETQ. The CDR3 has 12 amino acids. The CDR3 is CASRENVDTQYF. As DNA, the CDR3 is TGCGCCAGCAGGGAGAACGTAGATACGCAGTATTTT.

This rearrangement joins TRBV20-1 to TRBJ1-5, with D tentatively TRBD1 (5 bases). Germline assignment: CDR1 DFQATT and CDR2 SNEGSKA (reference sequence). Trimming stripped 7 bases from V and 5 bases from J, with 12 bases between. CDR3 length equals 12 residues. The CDR3 DNA reads TGCAGTGTCGGGGGGGGGGATCAGCCCCAGCATTTT. It yields the protein CSVGGGDQPQHF.

The chain joins TRBV5-1 to TRBJ2-3; D tentatively reads TRBD1 or TRBD2 (5 bases each). The germline gives CDR1 SGHRS, CDR2 YFSETQ. Deletions cut 5 bases from V and 7 bases from J, with 20 bases between. The CDR3 has 15 amino acids. The CDR3 loop is CASSQGPSRGNTQYF. CDR3 bases: TGCGCCAGCAGTCAGGGACCCTCCCGAGGGAATACGCAGTATTTT.

The CDR3 is CSARGGTINNEQFF. The DNA of the CDR3 is TGCAGTGCTAGAGGGGGGACGATAAACAATGAGCAGTTCTTC. This sequence joins TRBV20-1 and TRBJ2-1; D is possibly TRBD1 or TRBD2 (5 bases each). CDR1 is DFQATT and CDR2 is SNEGSKA in the germline V gene (reference sequence). The CDR3 sequence is 14 residues long. Trimming shortened V by 1 base and J by 5 bases, and 12 bases separated the two germline ends.

In its sample, this clonotype was seen a few times. The J gene is TRBJ1-2, the V gene TRBV29-1; 11 bases line up with TRBD1. Per the germline V gene, CDR1 is SQVTM and CDR2 is ANQGSEA. This CDR3 has 12 amino acids. V was pared by 4 bases and J by 6 bases, with 1 base of the junction left unmatched. The CDR3 sequence: CSVGTGGDGYTF. The CDR3 nucleotides are TGCAGCGTTGGGACAGGGGGCGATGGCTACACCTTC.

This clonotype was detected a few times. V is TRBV6-5 and J is TRBJ1-3; unclear D gene. Trimming shortened V by 2 bases and J by 0 bases, and 11 bases separated the two germline ends. Germline V gives CDR1 MNHEY, CDR2 SVGAGI. The CDR3 is made up of 16 amino acids. The CDR3 protein is CASSYGRLSSGNTIYF. In DNA, the CDR3 is TGTGCCAGCAGTTACGGTCGCTTGAGCTCTGGAAACACCATATATTTT.

This chain links TRBV12-3 or TRBV12-4 with TRBJ2-5; tentative D call: TRBD1 (6 bases). CDR3 length equals 16 residues. V lost 5 bases and J 4 bases, leaving 20 bases between the germline ends. Here the CDR3 reads CASSPTGTPKGETQYF. Written as DNA, the CDR3 is TGTGCCAGCAGTCCTACCGGGACACCTAAGGGAGAGACCCAGTACTTC.

This clonotype was counted many times. The chain has TRBV7-2 and TRBJ1-2; perhaps TRBD1 as D (5 bases). Trimming shortened V by 6 bases and J by 3 bases, and 14 bases separated the two germline ends. This CDR3 contains 14 residues. Germline CDR1 reads SGHTA; CDR2 reads FQGNSA. The CDR3 DNA sequence: TGTGCCAGCAGACCCCCCGGGGGTTACTATGGCTACACCTTC. Its protein product is CASRPPGGYYGYTF.